These 5 T cell receptor beta chains share one sample of origin, sequenced in a study of OX40 agonist ivuxolimab in advanced cancers. TCRdb's table, derived via immunoSEQ multiplex PCR, lists solely in-frame clones and lacks some. The table shows about 96,000 clones, with approximately 84% occurring only once. The input for sequencing was CD4+ or CD8+ T cells sorted from blood, taken in a trial of the OX40 agonist ivuxolimab. The receptors stem from an adult with an advanced solid tumor such as melanoma, head and neck, liver or kidney cancer.

The J gene is TRBJ2-5, the V gene TRBV11-3; 10 bases are a match to TRBD2. The junction had 8 bases not matched to a gene; V was cut back by 1 base and J by 6 bases. CDR3 length equals 16 residues. In germline, CDR1 is SGHNT, CDR2 YENEEA. This chain's CDR3 is CASSLGVAGGIQTQYF. The CDR3 DNA reads as TGTGCCAGCAGCTTAGGAGTAGCGGGAGGAATCCAGACCCAGTACTTC.

This clone was detected only a few times. The chain couples TRBV4-1 to TRBJ2-7, with 8 bases matching TRBD2. V shed 4 bases and J 0 bases; nucleotides not matched to a gene: 8. The CDR3 has 16 amino acids. Germline V CDR1 and CDR2: MGHRA, YSYEKL. This CDR3 reads CASSPSTSGSSYEQYF. The CDR3 DNA reads as TGCGCCAGCAGCCCCTCAACTAGCGGCAGCTCCTACGAGCAGTACTTC.

The chain recombines TRBV5-1 with TRBJ2-5, with D possibly matching TRBD1 (6 bases). The J call may be faulty, since TRBJ2-7 better matches the DNA end. CDR3 length: 14 amino acids. The germline V gene encodes CDR1 SGHRS and CDR2 YFSETQ. CDR3: CASSLGSGAGEQYF. CDR3 coding DNA: TGCGCCAGCAGCTTGGGTTCAGGGGCTGGCGAGCAGTACTTC.

The CDR3 sequence: CASSQSWDADNEQFF. The CDR3 nucleotides read TGCGCCAGCAGCCAATCGTGGGACGCTGACAATGAGCAGTTCTTC. The chain is built from TRBV4-1 and TRBJ2-1; D tentatively reads TRBD1 or TRBD2 (5 bases each). Trimming pared 2 bases from V and 5 bases from J, leaving 13 bases between. CDR1 MGHRA and CDR2 YSYEKL come from the germline V gene. This CDR3 comprises 15 residues.

The chain links TRBV5-1 to TRBJ1-6, with D possibly matching TRBD1 (6 bases). The V end was cut by 4 bases, the J end by 4 bases, with 12 bases between. Germline values: CDR1 SGHRS, CDR2 YFSETQ. This CDR3 region has 15 residues. The CDR3 nucleotides are TGCGCCAGCAGCCAAACAGGGTTGTATAATTCACCCCTCCACTTT. Translating gives CASSQTGLYNSPLHF.